The present T cell receptor beta chain was sequenced within a study of OX40 agonist ivuxolimab in advanced cancers. Study-wide results and caveats: At 0.1 to 3.0 mg/kg, clonal expansion of CD4+ and CD8+ blood T cells had occurred by week 6.

TCRdb's copy holds only in-frame clones and misses some; the assay was immunoSEQ multiplex PCR. This table has about 32,000 clones, about 80% appearing once. The CDR3 loop spans 15 amino acids. Per germline, CDR1 MNHNS and CDR2 SASEGT. Unmatched junction bases numbered 3, after V lost 1 base and J lost 0 bases. As concerns this clone: Its cognate antigen is unknown. This specimen includes other DNA sequences encoding the same CDR3.

The gene calls are TRBV6-1 and TRBJ2-7, with TRBD1 identical over 7 bases. Specimen: CD4+ or CD8+ T cells sorted from blood, collected in a trial of the OX40 agonist ivuxolimab. The TCR comes from an adult with an advanced solid tumor such as melanoma, head and neck, liver or kidney cancer. Here the CDR3 DNA reads TGTGCCAGCAGTGAAGGACAGGGTCCCTCCTACGAGCAGTACTTC. This encodes CASSEGQGPSYEQYF.